These 2 T cell receptor beta chains came from one sample sequenced in a study of T cells in Graves' hyperthyroidism and ophthalmopathy. Amplification targeted TCR beta CDR3 regions from RNA transcripts. HTBI primers drove first-round RT-PCR of the TCR CDR3. TCRdb itself ran the multiplex PCR reads through MiXCR, one entry per CDR3 protein. This sample has about 290,000 distinct CDR3 sequences, with roughly an eighth found just once. Sequencing was done on a sample of blood. Receptors were obtained from a woman aged 35 to 49 with Graves' hyperthyroidism.

In this sample, this clonotype turned up many times. The V gene is TRBV3-1, the J gene TRBJ1-1; no firm D call. Germline loops: CDR1 LGHDT, CDR2 YNNKEL (reference sequence). CDR3 length: 16 residues. The V and J ends lost 6 bases and 3 bases respectively, with 20 bases between them. CDR3 protein: CASRKRASAAYTEAFF. The CDR3 DNA follows: TGTGCCAGCAGAAAAAGGGCGTCAGCGGCGTACACTGAAGCTTTCTTT.

Concerning this clonotype itself: This could be a read error, since a much larger clone is one nucleotide away. This chain connects TRBV20-1 to TRBJ2-5; 14 bases are shared with TRBD2. Germline V gene sequence: CDR1 DFQATT, CDR2 SNEGSKA (reference sequence). V was clipped by 8 bases and J by 1 base; unmatched bases: 9. The CDR3 spans 16 residues. The CDR3 DNA follows: TGCAGTACTGTACCGACTAGCGGGAGGGCCCAAGAGACCCAGTACTTC. Amino acids: CSTVPTSGRAQETQYF.